The source of this T cell receptor beta chain is a study of shared clonotypes between healthy human individuals. On the study more broadly: The study drew on a couple of women and a few men aged 18 to 49 as donors. Notes on the study in general: Against clonotypes common to all four donors, non-shared ones had lower generation probabilities. Sharing of clonotypes among donors was expected to vary with sequencing depth.

CD45RO-negative CD8 cells positively selected for CCR7 made up the naive population, which excluded terminally differentiated effector memory CD45RA+ cells. On this clone: Its antigen remains unidentified.

Sequencing used immunoSEQ multiplex PCR; TCRdb keeps in-frame clones, though not all of them. This sample has some 1,900,000 clones, with about 94% found just once. CDR1 SEHNR and CDR2 FQNEAQ come from the germline V gene (reference sequence). The CDR3 extends over 13 amino acids. Trimming pared 2 bases from V and 5 bases from J, leaving 10 bases between. The receptor was isolated from a young man in good health. The specimen was naive CD8+ T cells sorted from blood. The chain combines TRBV7-9 with TRBJ2-7; D remains unclear. CDR3 sequence (DNA): TGTGCCAGCAGCTTACCCCCCTTAAACGAGCAGTACTTC. Translated: CASSLPPLNEQYF. The full variable domain, rest sourced from reference TRBV7-9 and TRBJ2-7, is DTGVSQNPRHKITKRGQNVTFRCDPISEHNRLYWYRQTLGQGPEFLTYFQNEAQLEKSRLLSDRFSAERPKGSFSTLEIQRTEQGDSAMYLCASSLPPLNEQYFGPGTRLTVT.